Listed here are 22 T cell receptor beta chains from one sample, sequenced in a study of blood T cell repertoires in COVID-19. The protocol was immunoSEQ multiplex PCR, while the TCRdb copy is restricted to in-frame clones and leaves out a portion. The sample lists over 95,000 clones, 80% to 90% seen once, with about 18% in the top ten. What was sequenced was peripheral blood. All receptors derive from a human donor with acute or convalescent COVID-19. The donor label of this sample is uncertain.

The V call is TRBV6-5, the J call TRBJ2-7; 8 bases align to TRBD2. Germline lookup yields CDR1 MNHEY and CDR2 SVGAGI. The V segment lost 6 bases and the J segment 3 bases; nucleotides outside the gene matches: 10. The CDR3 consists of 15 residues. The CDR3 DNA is TGTGCCAGCAGGCCGGGACTAGGGGGTGGCTACGAGCAGTACTTC. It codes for CASRPGLGGGYEQYF.

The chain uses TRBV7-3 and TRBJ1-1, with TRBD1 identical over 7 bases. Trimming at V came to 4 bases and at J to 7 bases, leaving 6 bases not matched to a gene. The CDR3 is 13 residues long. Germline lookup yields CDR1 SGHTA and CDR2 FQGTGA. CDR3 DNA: TGTGCCAGCAGCTCTGACAGGGCTAGTGAAGCTTTCTTT. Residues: CASSSDRASEAFF.

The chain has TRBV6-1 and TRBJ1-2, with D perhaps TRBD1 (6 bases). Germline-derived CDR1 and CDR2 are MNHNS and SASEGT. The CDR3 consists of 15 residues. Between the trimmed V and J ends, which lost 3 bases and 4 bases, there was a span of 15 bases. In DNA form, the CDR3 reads TGTGCCAGCAGTGACCGCGCTACAGGGATCTATGGCTACACCTTC. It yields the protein CASSDRATGIYGYTF.

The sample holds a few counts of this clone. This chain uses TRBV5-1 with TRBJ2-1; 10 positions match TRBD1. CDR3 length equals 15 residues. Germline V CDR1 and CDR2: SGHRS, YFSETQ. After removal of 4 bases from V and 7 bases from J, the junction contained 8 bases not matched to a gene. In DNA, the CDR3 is TGCGCCAGCAGCGAGGGACAGGGGTATGGAAATGAGCAGTTCTTC. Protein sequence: CASSEGQGYGNEQFF.

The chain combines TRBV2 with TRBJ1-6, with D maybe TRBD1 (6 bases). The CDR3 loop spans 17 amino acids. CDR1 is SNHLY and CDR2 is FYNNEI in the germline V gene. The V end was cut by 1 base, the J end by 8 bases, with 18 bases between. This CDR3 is CASSEEVRGFRDSPLHF. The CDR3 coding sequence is TGTGCCAGCAGTGAAGAGGTGAGGGGGTTTCGGGATTCACCCCTCCACTTT. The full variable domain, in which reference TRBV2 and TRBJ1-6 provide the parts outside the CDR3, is EPEVTQTPSHQVTQMGQEVILRCVPISNHLYFYWYRQILGQKVEFLVSFYNNEISEKSEIFDDQFSVERPDGSNFTLKIRSTKLEDSAMYFCASSEEVRGFRDSPLHFGNGTRLTVT.

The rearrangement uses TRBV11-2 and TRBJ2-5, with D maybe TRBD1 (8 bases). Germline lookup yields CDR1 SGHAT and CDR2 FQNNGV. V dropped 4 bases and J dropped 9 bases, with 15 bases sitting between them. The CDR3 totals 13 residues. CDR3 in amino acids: CASSYTGGEAQYF. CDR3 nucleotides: TGTGCCAGCAGCTATACAGGGGGGGAGGCCCAGTACTTC.

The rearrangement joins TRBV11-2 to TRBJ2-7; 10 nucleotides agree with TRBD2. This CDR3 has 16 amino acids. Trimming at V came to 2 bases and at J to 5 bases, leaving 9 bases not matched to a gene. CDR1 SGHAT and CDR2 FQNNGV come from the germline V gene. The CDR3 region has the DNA TGTGCCAGCAGCTTACGTGCTAGCGGGAGTAAGAACGAGCAGTACTTC. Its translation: CASSLRASGSKNEQYF.

The CDR3 sequence: CAWSVQGNQPQHF. The CDR3 bases are TGTGCCTGGAGTGTACAGGGCAATCAGCCCCAGCATTTT. This chain links TRBV30 with TRBJ1-5, with a possible D match to TRBD1 (5 bases). Trimming shortened V by 0 bases and J by 2 bases, and 5 bases separated the two germline ends. Germline CDR1 is GTSNPN and CDR2 is SVGIG (reference sequence). The CDR3 contains 13 residues.

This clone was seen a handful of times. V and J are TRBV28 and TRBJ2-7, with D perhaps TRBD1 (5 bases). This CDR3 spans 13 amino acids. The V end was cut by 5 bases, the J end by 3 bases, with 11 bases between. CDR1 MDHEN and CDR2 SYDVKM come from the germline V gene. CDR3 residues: CASSQGPLYEQYF. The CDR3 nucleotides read TGTGCCAGCAGTCAGGGTCCCCTCTACGAGCAGTACTTC.

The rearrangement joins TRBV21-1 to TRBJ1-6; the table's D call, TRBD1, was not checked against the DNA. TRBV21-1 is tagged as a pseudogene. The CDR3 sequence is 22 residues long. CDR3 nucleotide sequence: TGTGCCAGCAGCAAAAGGAGGAACTGGCCGACAGGGTTGGGTGCGGGAAATTCACCCCTCCACTTT. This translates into CASSKRRNWPTGLGAGNSPLHF.

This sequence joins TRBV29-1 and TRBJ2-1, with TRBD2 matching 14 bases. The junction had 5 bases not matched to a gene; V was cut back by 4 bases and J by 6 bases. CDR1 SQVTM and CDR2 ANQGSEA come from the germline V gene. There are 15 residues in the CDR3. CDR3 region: CSVVKGLAGGNEQFF. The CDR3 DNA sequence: TGCAGCGTTGTTAAAGGACTAGCGGGAGGCAATGAGCAGTTCTTC.

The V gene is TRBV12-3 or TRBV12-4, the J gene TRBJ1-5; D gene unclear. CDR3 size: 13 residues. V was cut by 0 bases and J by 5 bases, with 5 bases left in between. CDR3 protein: CASSLAGDQPQHF. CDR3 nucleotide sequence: TGTGCCAGCAGTTTAGCCGGAGATCAGCCCCAGCATTTT.

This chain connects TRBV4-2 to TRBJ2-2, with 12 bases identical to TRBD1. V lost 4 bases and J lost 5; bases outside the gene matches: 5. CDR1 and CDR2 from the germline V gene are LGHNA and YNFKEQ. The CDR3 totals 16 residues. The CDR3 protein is CASSRGQGAQTGELFF. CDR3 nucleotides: TGTGCCAGCAGCCGGGGACAGGGGGCGCAGACCGGGGAGCTGTTTTTT.

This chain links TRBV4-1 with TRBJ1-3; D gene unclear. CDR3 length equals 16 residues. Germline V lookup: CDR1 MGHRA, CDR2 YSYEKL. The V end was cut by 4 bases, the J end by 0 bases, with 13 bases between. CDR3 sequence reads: CASSLRAESSGNTIYF. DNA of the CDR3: TGCGCCAGCAGCCTTAGAGCGGAGAGCTCTGGAAACACCATATATTTT.

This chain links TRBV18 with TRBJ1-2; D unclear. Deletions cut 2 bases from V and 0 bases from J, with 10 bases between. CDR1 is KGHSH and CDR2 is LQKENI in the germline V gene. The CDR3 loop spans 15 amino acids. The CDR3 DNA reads TGTGCCAGCTCACCAAACCAGGATTCTAACTATGGCTACACCTTC. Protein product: CASSPNQDSNYGYTF.

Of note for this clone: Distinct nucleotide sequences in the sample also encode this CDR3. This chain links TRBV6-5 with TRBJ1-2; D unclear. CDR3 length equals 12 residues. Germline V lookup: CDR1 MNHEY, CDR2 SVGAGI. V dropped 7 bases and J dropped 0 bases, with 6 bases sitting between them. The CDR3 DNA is TGTGCCAGCAAGGGAGCTAACTATGGCTACACCTTC. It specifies CASKGANYGYTF.

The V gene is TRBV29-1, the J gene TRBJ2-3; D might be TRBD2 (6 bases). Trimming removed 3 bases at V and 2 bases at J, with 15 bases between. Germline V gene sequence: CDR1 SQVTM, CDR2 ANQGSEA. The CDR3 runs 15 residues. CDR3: CSVESTGLITDTQYF. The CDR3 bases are TGCAGCGTTGAGTCTACGGGACTGATCACAGATACGCAGTATTTT.

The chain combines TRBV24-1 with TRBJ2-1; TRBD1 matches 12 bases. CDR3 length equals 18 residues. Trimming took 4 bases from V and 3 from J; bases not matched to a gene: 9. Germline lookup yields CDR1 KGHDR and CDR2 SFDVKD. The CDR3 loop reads CATSEGTGGLSIYNEQFF. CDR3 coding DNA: TGTGCCACCAGTGAAGGGACAGGGGGCCTATCTATCTACAATGAGCAGTTCTTC.

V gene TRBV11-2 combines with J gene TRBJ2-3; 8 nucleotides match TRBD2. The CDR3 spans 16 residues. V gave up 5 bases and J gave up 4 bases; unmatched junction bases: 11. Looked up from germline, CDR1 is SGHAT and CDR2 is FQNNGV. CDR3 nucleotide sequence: TGTGCCAGCAGCAACGCAGCGGGAGTTCTGGCAGATACGCAGTATTTT. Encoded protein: CASSNAAGVLADTQYF.

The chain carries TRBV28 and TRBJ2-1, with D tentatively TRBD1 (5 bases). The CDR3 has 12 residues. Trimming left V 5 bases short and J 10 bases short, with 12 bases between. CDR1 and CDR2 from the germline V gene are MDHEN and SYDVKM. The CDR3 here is CASSPPTAEQFF. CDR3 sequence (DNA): TGTGCCAGCAGTCCCCCGACAGCAGAGCAGTTCTTC.

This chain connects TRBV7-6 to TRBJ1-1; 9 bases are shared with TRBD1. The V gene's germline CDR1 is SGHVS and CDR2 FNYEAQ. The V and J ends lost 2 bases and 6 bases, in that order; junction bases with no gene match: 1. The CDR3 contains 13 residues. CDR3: CASSLTGGSEAFF. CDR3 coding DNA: TGTGCCAGCAGCTTAACAGGGGGCTCTGAAGCTTTCTTT.

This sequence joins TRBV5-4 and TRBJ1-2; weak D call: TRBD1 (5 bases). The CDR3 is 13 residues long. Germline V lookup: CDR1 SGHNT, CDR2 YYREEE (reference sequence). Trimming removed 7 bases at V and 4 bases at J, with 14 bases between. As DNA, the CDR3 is TGTGCCAGCGGAACGGGGGGTGGCTATGGCTACACCTTC. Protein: CASGTGGGYGYTF.